These 19 T cell receptor beta chains were sequenced from one sample in a study of PD-1 blockade in mismatch repair-deficient tumors. Sequenced by immunoSEQ multiplex PCR; TCRdb stores in-frame clones only, minus some. Among about 34,000 clones, 80% were seen once, and the ten largest hold more than 3%. The input for sequencing was PBMCs, taken less than 7 weeks after starting pembrolizumab. The source is an adult with mismatch repair-deficient cancer.

The chain is built from TRBV10-3 and TRBJ2-2, with 9 bases aligning to TRBD2. Trimming at V came to 3 bases and at J to 6 bases, leaving 11 bases not matched to a gene. Per the germline V gene, CDR1 is ENHRY and CDR2 is SYGVKD. The CDR3 runs to 17 residues. The CDR3 DNA sequence: TGTGCCATCAGTGATCCCAGCGGGAGGATTGGAGCCGGGGAGCTGTTTTTT. This translates into CAISDPSGRIGAGELFF.

The chain carries TRBV7-3 and TRBJ2-1; 8 positions agree with TRBD2. The CDR3 consists of 15 residues. The germline V gene has CDR1 SGHTA and CDR2 FQGTGA. V shed 4 bases, J shed 4 bases, and the junction held 6 bases outside the gene matches. CDR3 sequence: CASSSGLAGYNEQFF. The CDR3 DNA is TGTGCCAGCAGCTCGGGGCTAGCGGGTTACAATGAGCAGTTCTTC.

This clone was seen a single time. This chain links TRBV7-6 with TRBJ2-1, with 11 bases identical to TRBD1. The germline V gene has CDR1 SGHVS and CDR2 FNYEAQ. The CDR3 loop spans 16 amino acids. V dropped 5 bases and J dropped 1; count of bases not matched to a gene: 4. Written as DNA, the CDR3 is TGTGCCAGCAGCGAAGGACAGGGGGCGTCCTACAATGAGCAGTTCTTC. As protein: CASSEGQGASYNEQFF.

This sequence joins TRBV7-9 and TRBJ2-7, with 8 bases matching TRBD1. Germline CDR1 reads SEHNR; CDR2 reads FQNEAQ (reference sequence). The CDR3 has 12 residues. The trim removed 7 bases at V and 3 bases at J, leaving 2 bases unmatched. CDR3 DNA sequence: TGTGCCAGCACCAGGGGGCTCTACGAGCAGTACTTC. Its translation is CASTRGLYEQYF.

The chain joins TRBV9 to TRBJ2-3; TRBD2 agrees at 10 bases. The length of the CDR3 is 15 residues. The germline V gene encodes CDR1 SGDLS and CDR2 YYNGEE. J was trimmed by 2 bases and V by 5 bases; bases with no gene match: 5. CDR3 loop: CASSRLAGATDTQYF. CDR3 DNA sequence: TGTGCCAGCAGTCGACTAGCGGGTGCCACAGATACGCAGTATTTT.

V gene TRBV27 combines with J gene TRBJ1-1; TRBD1 agrees at 8 bases. In germline, CDR1 is MNHEY, CDR2 SMNVEV (reference sequence). The CDR3 totals 15 residues. Trimming removed 5 bases from V and 1 base from J; junction bases left unmatched: 6. The DNA of the CDR3 is TGTGCCAGCAGTCTTTCCGGGACAGGGAACACTGAAGCTTTCTTT. Translating gives CASSLSGTGNTEAFF.

The rearrangement uses TRBV18 and TRBJ1-6; D unresolved. The germline gives CDR1 KGHSH, CDR2 LQKENI. Trimming pared 4 bases from V and 5 bases from J, leaving 12 bases between. CDR3 size: 15 residues. The CDR3 nucleotides read TGTGCCAGCTCACGAGGGATGGATAATAATTCACCCCTCCACTTT. It yields the protein CASSRGMDNNSPLHF. Together with reference TRBV18 and TRBJ1-6, the CDR3 gives the full variable domain: NAGVMQNPRHLVRRRGQEARLRCSPMKGHSHVYWYRQLPEEGLKFMVYLQKENIIDESGMPKERFSAEFPKEGPSILRIQQVVRGDSAAYFCASSRGMDNNSPLHFGNGTRLTVT.

The V call is TRBV29-1, the J call TRBJ2-5; 8 bases agree with TRBD1. Germline CDR1 is SQVTM and CDR2 is ANQGSEA. CDR3 length: 16 residues. Trimming removed 3 bases from V and 4 bases from J; junction bases left unmatched: 13. The CDR3 reads CSVDPLDRAGGETQYF. Written as DNA, the CDR3 is TGCAGCGTTGACCCCCTGGACAGGGCTGGGGGAGAGACCCAGTACTTC.

The rearrangement uses TRBV14 and TRBJ2-3; D remains ambiguous. The CDR3 sequence is 13 residues long. The V gene lost 4 bases and the J gene lost 0 bases, with 5 bases spanning the gap. Germline V lookup: CDR1 SGHDN, CDR2 FVKESK. In DNA, the CDR3 is TGTGCCAGCAGCCTCGAGAGCACAGATACGCAGTATTTT. Translation: CASSLESTDTQYF. Full variable domain (outside the CDR3, taken from reference TRBV14 and TRBJ2-3): EAGVTQFPSHSVIEKGQTVTLRCDPISGHDNLYWYRRVMGKEIKFLLHFVKESKQDESGMPNNRFLAERTGGTYSTLKVQPAELEDSGVYFCASSLESTDTQYFGPGTRLTVL.

The chain is built from TRBV19 and TRBJ1-1; 9 bases fit TRBD1. The CDR3 length is 15 residues. Germline trimming cut 5 bases from V and 1 base from J; bases unmatched to any gene: 5. Germline V lookup: CDR1 LNHDA, CDR2 SQIVND (reference sequence). CDR3: CASSPWGQGNTEAFF. DNA of the CDR3: TGTGCCAGTAGTCCGTGGGGACAGGGGAACACTGAAGCTTTCTTT.

The count of this clone is one. This chain joins TRBV9 and TRBJ2-7; perhaps TRBD2 as D (5 bases). Looked up from germline, CDR1 is SGDLS and CDR2 is YYNGEE. V gave up 3 bases and J gave up 2 bases, with 15 bases separating them. The CDR3 sequence is 15 residues long. The CDR3 nucleotides are TGTGCCAGCAGCGCTCAGACTAACCCGACCTACGAGCAGTACTTC. Encoded protein: CASSAQTNPTYEQYF.

The rearrangement links TRBV28 to TRBJ1-1, with D possibly matching TRBD1 (6 bases). V was pared by 1 base and J by 2 bases, with 17 bases between. From germline, CDR1 is MDHEN and CDR2 SYDVKM. The CDR3 loop spans 17 amino acids. The CDR3 here is CASSLLGGGASNTEAFF. The CDR3 DNA is TGTGCCAGCAGTTTATTGGGTGGGGGGGCGAGTAACACTGAAGCTTTCTTT.

DNA for the CDR3: TGTGCCAGCGGTCAGGAATTGAACACTGAAGCTTTCTTT. This translates into CASGQELNTEAFF. The chain employs TRBV6-1 and TRBJ1-1; D remains ambiguous. CDR1 MNHNS and CDR2 SASEGT come from the germline V gene. V dropped 8 bases and J dropped 0 bases, with 10 bases sitting between them. This CDR3 is built from 13 residues.

This CDR3 is CASSLQGDQPQHF. The CDR3 DNA follows: TGCGCCAGCAGTCTACAGGGGGACCAGCCCCAGCATTTT. V and J are TRBV5-1 and TRBJ1-5, with 8 bases matching TRBD1. The J segment lost 7 bases and the V segment lost 5 bases, leaving 5 bases of the junction unmatched. CDR1 is SGHRS and CDR2 is YFSETQ in the germline V gene. This CDR3 is built from 13 residues.

The J gene is TRBJ2-1, the V gene TRBV5-1, with TRBD1 as a possible D gene (5 bases). Trimming left V 3 bases short and J 7 bases short, with 11 bases between. The CDR3 spans 13 residues. Germline lookup yields CDR1 SGHRS and CDR2 YFSETQ. The CDR3 protein is CASSWGPENEQFF. The CDR3 nucleotides are TGCGCCAGCAGCTGGGGCCCCGAAAATGAGCAGTTCTTC. Filled out from reference TRBV5-1 and TRBJ2-1, the complete variable domain reads KAGVTQTPRYLIKTRGQQVTLSCSPISGHRSVSWYQQTPGQGLQFLFEYFSETQRNKGNFPGRFSGRQFSNSRSEMNVSTLELGDSALYLCASSWGPENEQFFGPGTRLTVL.

This chain joins TRBV6-1 and TRBJ1-1, with TRBD1 matching over 8 bases. CDR1 is MNHNS, CDR2 SASEGT, per germline. V was pared by 1 base and J by 0 bases, with 1 base of the junction left unmatched. This CDR3 contains 15 residues. CDR3 bases: TGTGCCAGCAGTGAAGGGACAGGGTTGAACACTGAAGCTTTCTTT. Amino acid sequence: CASSEGTGLNTEAFF.

A single count supports this clone. This sequence joins TRBV7-8 and TRBJ1-1; D is uncertain. The germline V and J ends were trimmed by 1 base and 5 bases, with 14 bases remaining between them. This CDR3 contains 15 residues. The germline V gene has CDR1 SGHVS and CDR2 FQNEAQ. The DNA of the CDR3 is TGTGCCAGCAGCTTAGGGTCCGCGGGTCGGACTGAAGCTTTCTTT. This translates into CASSLGSAGRTEAFF.

The chain carries TRBV27 and TRBJ2-3, with D possibly being TRBD1 (6 bases). CDR3 length: 14 amino acids. The germline CDR1 and CDR2 sequences are MNHEY and SMNVEV (reference sequence). Trimming left V 3 bases short and J 8 bases short, with 15 bases between. This CDR3 is CASSFSTGYVTQYF. CDR3 bases: TGTGCCAGCAGTTTTTCGACAGGCTATGTTACGCAGTATTTT.

The chain combines TRBV11-1 with TRBJ2-5, with a weak D call TRBD2 (5 bases). Trimming removed 1 base at V and 4 bases at J, with 16 bases between. The germline V gene has CDR1 SGHAT and CDR2 FQDESV (reference sequence). This CDR3 has 16 residues. CDR3 DNA: TGTGCCAGCAGCTTAGGTAGTTCCGGGGTATTAGAGACCCAGTACTTC. It encodes CASSLGSSGVLETQYF. The entire variable domain, with the rest obtained from reference TRBV11-1 and TRBJ2-5, is as follows: EAEVAQSPRYKITEKSQAVAFWCDPISGHATLYWYRQILGQGPELLVQFQDESVVDDSQLPKDRFSAERLKGVDSTLKIQPAELGDSAMYLCASSLGSSGVLETQYFGPGTRLLVL.